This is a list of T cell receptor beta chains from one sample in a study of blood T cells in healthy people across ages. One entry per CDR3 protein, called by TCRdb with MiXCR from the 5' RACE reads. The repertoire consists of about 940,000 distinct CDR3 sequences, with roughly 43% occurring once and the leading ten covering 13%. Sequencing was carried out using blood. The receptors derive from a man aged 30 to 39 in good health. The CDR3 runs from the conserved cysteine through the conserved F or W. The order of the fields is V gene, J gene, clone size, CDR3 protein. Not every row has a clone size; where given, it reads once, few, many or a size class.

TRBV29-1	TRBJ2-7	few	CSVKQESYEQYF
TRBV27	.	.	CASSPPGLLREQYF
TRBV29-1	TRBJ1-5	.	CSVGADPYSNQPQHF
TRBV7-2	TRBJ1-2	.	CASSLAGQGYGYTF
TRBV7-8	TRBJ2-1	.	CASSQAGGREYEQFF
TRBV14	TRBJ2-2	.	CASSPRGGSAGELFF
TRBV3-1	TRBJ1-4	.	CASSQERPGGEKLFF
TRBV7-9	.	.	CASSRLAGGPHEQYF
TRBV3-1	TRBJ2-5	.	CASSQESSGGISQTQYF
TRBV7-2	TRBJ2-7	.	CAGSLSGQASSYNEQYF
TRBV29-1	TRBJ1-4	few	CSVRGSDEKLFF
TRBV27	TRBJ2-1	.	CASSLDPSLLVYEQFF
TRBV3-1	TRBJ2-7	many	CASSQGYEQYF
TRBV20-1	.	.	CSGTGQGAAYEQYF
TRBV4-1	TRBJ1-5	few	CASALPQGSNQPQHF
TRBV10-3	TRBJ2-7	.	CAISGSSGGTQETQYF
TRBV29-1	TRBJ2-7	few	CSAEGSFYEQYF
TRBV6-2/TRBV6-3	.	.	CASSNSGGSYNEQYF
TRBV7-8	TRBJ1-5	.	CASSYTDRQISPQHF
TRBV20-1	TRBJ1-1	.	CSAGQGGRAFF
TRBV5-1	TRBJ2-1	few	CASSLDSGRANEQFF
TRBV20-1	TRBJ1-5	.	CSASYQGRSNQPQHF
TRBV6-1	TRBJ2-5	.	CASSPGSSGGAKETQYF
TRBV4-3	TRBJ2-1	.	CASSQGPARNEQFF
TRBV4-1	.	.	CASSQPTSGEYEQYF
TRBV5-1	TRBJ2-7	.	CASSYGSDEQYF
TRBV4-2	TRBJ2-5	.	CASSERLAGGETQYF
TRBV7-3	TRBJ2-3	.	CASSPRVATGETDTQYF
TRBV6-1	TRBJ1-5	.	CASSQNPGQGGNQPQHF
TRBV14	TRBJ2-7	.	CASSQEVAAYEQYF
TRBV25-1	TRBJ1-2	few	CASSRSGGDYGYTF
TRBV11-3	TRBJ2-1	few	CASSLEGRSSSYNEQFF
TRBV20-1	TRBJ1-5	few	CSAPGSGDQPQHF
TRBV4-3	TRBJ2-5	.	CASSQEKSGETQYF
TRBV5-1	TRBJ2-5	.	CASSRRQFQETQYF
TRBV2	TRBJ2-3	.	CASAGDPLDTQYF
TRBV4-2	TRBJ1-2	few	CASTSKSTAGGYTF
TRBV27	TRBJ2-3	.	CASSNQGLAGSTDAQYF
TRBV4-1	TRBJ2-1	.	CAGSQDGARKFF
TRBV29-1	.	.	CSVEANSSEQYF
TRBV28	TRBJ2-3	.	CASRSSGAISDTQYF
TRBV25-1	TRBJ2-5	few	CASSGSWEQYF
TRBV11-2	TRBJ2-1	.	CASSFPGALEQFF
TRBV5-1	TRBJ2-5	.	CASRTVRGNSGTLFTSQETQYF
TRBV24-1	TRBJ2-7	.	CAGPFGEQYF
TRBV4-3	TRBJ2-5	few	CASSQALAGGETQYF
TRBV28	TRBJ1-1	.	CASTTPNTEAFF
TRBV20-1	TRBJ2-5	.	CSARNSGRVETQYF
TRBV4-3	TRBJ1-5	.	CASSQEHFSNQPQHF
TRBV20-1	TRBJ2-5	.	CSASRPQGARTQYF
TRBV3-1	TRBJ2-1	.	CASSQRTGSAFF
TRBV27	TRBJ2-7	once	CASSLSGTLGDEQYF
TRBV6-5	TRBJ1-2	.	CASSSPPFQRPDGYTF
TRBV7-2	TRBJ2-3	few	CASSARTYSTDTQYF
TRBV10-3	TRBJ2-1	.	CATQGQANDNEQFF